This record looks at one T cell receptor beta chain sequence and its context. The antigen remains undetermined. The sample originates from a study of T-cell reconstitution after alpha-beta-depleted transplantation in children. Study-wide results and caveats: Where some patients showed high TCRbeta diversity at day 60, it came from recipient T cells and thymic progenitors that had survived. Hyperexpanded clones declined; after one year, newly produced T cells mostly supplied diversity.

The CDR3 has 14 amino acids. Unique molecular identifiers were incorporated during preparation of the TCRbeta library. One entry per CDR3 protein results from TCRdb running MiXCR on the PCR reads. The data show approximately 210,000 distinct CDR3 sequences, more than 15% seen once. This specimen consisted of PBMCs, mostly from graft donor cells, obtained 360 days after TCRalphabeta/CD19-depleted stem cell transplant. The TCR was taken from a male patient under 10 years old who had a stem cell transplant for acute lymphoblastic leukemia, so the T cells may come from the graft donor. The chain carries TRBV21-1 and TRBJ1-2. TRBV21-1 is marked as a pseudogene. Written as DNA, the CDR3 is TGTGCCAGCAGCAAAACCTTGGAAAACTATGGCTACACCTTC. Residues: CASSKTLENYGYTF.